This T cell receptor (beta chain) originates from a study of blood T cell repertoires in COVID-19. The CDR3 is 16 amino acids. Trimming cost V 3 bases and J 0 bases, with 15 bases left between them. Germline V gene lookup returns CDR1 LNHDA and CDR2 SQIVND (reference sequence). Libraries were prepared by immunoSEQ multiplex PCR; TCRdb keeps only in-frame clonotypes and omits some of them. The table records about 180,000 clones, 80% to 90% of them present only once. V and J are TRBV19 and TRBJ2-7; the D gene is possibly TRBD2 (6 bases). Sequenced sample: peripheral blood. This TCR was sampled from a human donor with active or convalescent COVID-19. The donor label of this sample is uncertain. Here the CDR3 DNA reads TGTGCCAGTAGTATCTTTGGGGTCGGGAGCTCCTACGAGCAGTACTTC. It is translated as CASSIFGVGSSYEQYF.